This T cell receptor (beta chain) is from a study of CD8 T cells in ankylosing spondylitis (dated by TCRdb to 2015 to 2018). Regarding the research as a whole: The study profiled T cell receptor beta repertoires in healthy donors and ankylosing spondylitis patients to find disease-linked TCR variants. In total, the full study cohort was made up of 95 to 110 healthy donors and about two dozen ankylosing spondylitis patients. Samples of peripheral blood were taken, and for ankylosing spondylitis patients, synovial fluid was collected as well. Results the study describes overall, beyond this receptor: Some of the motif variants had been reported before in the synovial fluid and blood of reactive arthritis patients, a finding that suggests common disease-initiation mechanisms. The disease-linked clones had a CD8+ phenotype and were found at relatively low frequencies in peripheral blood. Blood from ankylosing spondylitis patients appeared to be characterized by a TCR beta motif made up of under ten highly homologous amino acid variants. According to the report, matched synovial fluid samples from ankylosing spondylitis patients were significantly enriched for the disease-linked clones.

Details on this clonotype: The antigen this receptor binds is unknown. The sample holds no much larger clone one base away, and base qualities are not on file.

The sequencing machine was an Illumina HiSeq 2500. Quantitative 5'-RACE with molecular barcodes was the method used to prepare the TCR beta libraries. Per the authors' processing: A new computational method, built on a probabilistic model of VDJ rearrangement, was used to identify disease-linked TCR variants. TCRdb took the public reads, trimmed them with fastp at Q25, ran MiXCR for clone calling and kept in-frame beta chains. Each record represents a unique CDR3 protein, reported with the most common genes and DNA among its rows. Clone size and V and J calls follow TCRdb, not the original study. This sample has approximately 340,000 distinct CDR3 sequences in its table, and roughly 14% of those were observed once. The ten largest account for 1.1% of the sample. From the cysteine through the phenylalanine, the CDR3 covers 15 amino acids. CDR3 DNA is the only sequence kept; it has 45 bases, read in frame from the first base. The junction carries 17 bases between V and J, which are trimmed by 9 bases and 3 bases respectively.

This clonotype was sampled from a male donor with ankylosing spondylitis or in good health (not recorded which). The chain employs TRBV12-3 or TRBV12-4 and TRBJ2-2, with the D call perhaps TRBD1 or TRBD2, each one matching 5 bases. The sample consisted of blood, either unsorted or a sorted T cell fraction (not recorded which). The nucleotides read TGTGCCAGTATTTCCGGGACCCCCCACACCGGGGAGCTGTTTTTT. Its translation reads: CASISGTPHTGELFF.